This is a list of T cell receptor beta chains from one sample in a study of T cell repertoires in cytomegalovirus infection. TCRdb independently ran MiXCR on the reads; one entry per CDR3 protein. The sample has about 400,000 distinct CDR3 sequences; 15% to 20% are singletons. The material sequenced was PBMCs. These receptors were taken from a human donor in good health (CMV status not recorded). Some clones in this sample may be carry-over from other donors' samples. Each CDR3 is given with its conserved first and last residue. The order of the fields is V gene, CDR3 protein.

TRBV7-2 CASSLVGLLRNTEAFF
TRBV7-9 CASTTSGRGETQYF
TRBV12-5 CASGLVSGAEAFF
TRBV7-2 CASIQGAEETQYF
TRBV7-6 CASSSRGTETQYF
TRBV6-5 CASSYSVGYTEAFF
TRBV3-1 CASSHQVNQPQHF
TRBV12-3/TRBV12-4 CAIIRGSGNTIYF
TRBV4-3 CASSQGLDSEQFF
TRBV7-6 CASSLAPGLERNNEQFF
TRBV20-1 CSARVSGANVLTF
TRBV30 CAWSVTGITYEQYF
TRBV5-1 CASTLQGTDEQYF
TRBV7-8 CASSSEVRGLSEQYF
TRBV28 CASTEGGPGGYTF
TRBV27 CASSYLGAEGNEQFF
TRBV20-1 CSARVGGGGETQYF
TRBV11-2 CASSLSVGYEQYF